Below are 32 T cell receptor beta chains sequenced from a single sample in a study of blood T cell repertoires in COVID-19. The protocol was immunoSEQ multiplex PCR, while the TCRdb copy is restricted to in-frame clones and leaves out a portion. The data show around 82,000 clones, almost 85% seen once. The specimen was peripheral blood. The receptors derive from a man aged 50 to 60 with COVID-19, enrolled during active disease.

This clone was counted a few times. This sequence joins TRBV18 and TRBJ1-1; D uncertain. Germline CDR1 KGHSH, CDR2 LQKENI. CDR3 size: 13 residues. Trimming stripped 4 bases from V and 4 bases from J, with 10 bases between. CDR3 in amino acids: CASSRTSGTEAFF. CDR3 nucleotide sequence: TGTGCCAGCTCACGGACTTCAGGCACTGAAGCTTTCTTT.

The chain joins TRBV4-1 to TRBJ2-2; a possible D gene is TRBD1 (5 bases). CDR1 and CDR2 from the germline V gene are MGHRA and YSYEKL. Trimming cost V 2 bases and J 0 bases, with 10 bases left between them. The CDR3 consists of 16 residues. The CDR3 region is CASSQSPRANTGELFF. CDR3 coding DNA: TGCGCCAGCAGCCAATCGCCCAGGGCGAACACCGGGGAGCTGTTTTTT.

J is TRBJ2-7 and V is TRBV5-1; 9 positions match TRBD2. Per germline, CDR1 SGHRS and CDR2 YFSETQ. V shed 0 bases and J 6 bases; nucleotides not matched to a gene: 7. The CDR3 length is 15 residues. CDR3 protein: CASSLGSGRRVEQYF. The CDR3 region has the DNA TGCGCCAGCAGCTTGGGTAGCGGGAGAAGGGTCGAGCAGTACTTC.

This chain joins TRBV4-2 and TRBJ1-5; 9 nucleotides agree with TRBD1. This CDR3 is built from 16 residues. The trim removed 0 bases at V and 7 bases at J, leaving 7 bases unmatched. CDR1 is LGHNA, CDR2 YNFKEQ, per germline. The CDR3 here is CASSQEKAGTGQPQHF. In DNA, the CDR3 is TGTGCCAGCAGCCAAGAAAAGGCAGGGACAGGGCAGCCCCAGCATTTT.

V usage is TRBV6-6 and J usage is TRBJ1-5, with D hard to call. The CDR3 runs 14 residues. V was trimmed by 6 bases and J by 2 bases, leaving 11 bases between them. Per germline, CDR1 MNHNY and CDR2 SVGAGI (reference sequence). The CDR3 protein is CASRPVSGNQPQHF. As DNA, the CDR3 is TGTGCCAGCAGACCTGTTTCGGGCAATCAGCCCCAGCATTTT.

The chain links TRBV3-1 (or the pseudogene TRBV3-2) to TRBJ2-4; D is uncertain. The CDR3 sequence is 15 residues long. Germline V gene lookup returns CDR1 LGHDT and CDR2 YNNKEL (reference sequence). Trimming pared 4 bases from V and 5 bases from J, leaving 15 bases between. In DNA, the CDR3 is TGTGCCAGCAGCCCAACATTATCACAAGAAAACATTCAGTACTTC. Amino acid sequence: CASSPTLSQENIQYF.

The chain is built from TRBV6-1 and TRBJ1-2, with a tentative D call TRBD1 (5 bases). The CDR3 length is 13 residues. Germline CDR1 is MNHNS and CDR2 is SASEGT. Trimming pared 3 bases from V and 4 bases from J, leaving 9 bases between. CDR3 amino acids: CASSERGGYGYTF. CDR3 in DNA: TGTGCCAGCAGTGAGCGGGGGGGCTATGGCTACACCTTC.

This sequence joins TRBV13 and TRBJ2-5, with D possibly TRBD2 on 5 matching bases. There are 13 residues in the CDR3. Germline CDR1 reads PRHDT; CDR2 reads FYEKMQ (reference sequence). V lost 5 bases, J lost 3 bases, and 10 bases lay in between. The CDR3 DNA sequence: TGTGCCAGCAGCCTGACTATGAAAGAGACCCAGTACTTC. Translated, it gives CASSLTMKETQYF.

This sequence joins TRBV19 and TRBJ2-7, with D perhaps matching TRBD1 (7 bases). The CDR3 loop spans 14 amino acids. Trimming removed 5 bases at V and 6 bases at J, with 17 bases between. The germline V gene encodes CDR1 LNHDA and CDR2 SQIVND (reference sequence). The DNA for the CDR3 is TGTGCCAGTAGTCCCACAGGGGAGGCGCTCGAGCAGTACTTC. Amino acid sequence: CASSPTGEALEQYF. Full variable domain (rest looked up from reference TRBV19 and TRBJ2-7): DGGITQSPKYLFRKEGQNVTLSCEQNLNHDAMYWYRQDPGQGLRLIYYSQIVNDFQKGDIAEGYSVSREKKESFPLTVTSAQKNPTAFYLCASSPTGEALEQYFGPGTRLTVT.

This chain links TRBV5-1 with TRBJ2-1; 8 nucleotides agree with TRBD1. V shed 2 bases and J 10 bases; nucleotides not matched to a gene: 5. The CDR3 is 13 residues long. CDR1 and CDR2 from the germline V gene are SGHRS and YFSETQ. The CDR3 sequence is CASSLDTGGEQFF. The CDR3, as DNA: TGCGCCAGCAGCTTAGATACAGGGGGGGAGCAGTTCTTC.

The rearrangement joins TRBV28 to TRBJ2-7, with TRBD1 identical over 7 bases. With V trimmed by 5 bases and J by 3 bases, 4 bases remained unmatched. Germline V gene lookup returns CDR1 MDHEN and CDR2 SYDVKM. The CDR3 runs 13 residues. The CDR3 loop reads CASSHRDSYEQYF. In nucleotides, the CDR3 is TGTGCCAGCAGTCACCGGGACAGCTACGAGCAGTACTTC.

The chain uses TRBV2 and TRBJ2-5; perhaps TRBD1 as D (6 bases). Germline V CDR1 and CDR2: SNHLY, FYNNEI. The CDR3 is 14 residues long. V dropped 4 bases and J dropped 3 bases, with 12 bases sitting between them. CDR3 coding DNA: TGTGCCAGCAGTGCCGGGACACTGAAAGAGACCCAGTACTTC. This codes for CASSAGTLKETQYF.

V usage is TRBV13 and J usage is TRBJ2-7; tentative D call: TRBD1 (5 bases). Germline V gene data show CDR1 as PRHDT and CDR2 as FYEKMQ (reference sequence). The CDR3 is 14 residues long. The V end lost 1 base, the J end lost 2 bases, and 9 bases lay between the germline ends. CDR3 coding DNA: TGTGCCAGCAGCTTAGCACAGGTTCCCTACGAGCAGTACTTC. It yields the protein CASSLAQVPYEQYF.

The sample holds one count of this clone. The chain couples TRBV5-1 to TRBJ2-7; the D gene is possibly TRBD1 (6 bases). The V and J ends lost 2 bases and 6 bases respectively, with 12 bases between them. The germline CDR1 and CDR2 sequences are SGHRS and YFSETQ. CDR3 length: 13 amino acids. The CDR3 loop is CASSFNRDSEQYF. CDR3 bases: TGCGCCAGCAGCTTCAACAGGGATAGCGAGCAGTACTTC.

The genes are TRBV27 and TRBJ2-7, with 10 bases identical to TRBD1. Germline values: CDR1 MNHEY, CDR2 SMNVEV (reference sequence). V lost 4 bases and J lost 7; bases outside the gene matches: 13. The CDR3 has 16 amino acids. CDR3: CASSSLTGTGAREQYF. The CDR3 DNA is TGTGCCAGCAGTTCGTTGACCGGGACAGGGGCAAGAGAGCAGTACTTC.

This clone was detected only a few times. Other DNA sequences in this sample translate to the same CDR3. The chain carries TRBV7-9 and TRBJ2-7; D possibly corresponds to TRBD1 (6 bases). CDR1 SEHNR and CDR2 FQNEAQ come from the germline V gene (reference sequence). V lost 5 bases and J lost 4, with 12 bases in between. CDR3 length equals 13 residues. CDR3 amino acids: CASSPSGTYEQYF. In DNA, the CDR3 is TGTGCCAGCAGCCCTTCCGGGACATACGAGCAGTACTTC.

The V call is TRBV18, the J call TRBJ2-7, with TRBD2 matching over 8 bases. Germline V gives CDR1 KGHSH, CDR2 LQKENI. V lost 4 bases and J lost 5; bases outside the gene matches: 10. This CDR3 has 15 residues. The CDR3 is CASSHAGTRADEQYF. CDR3 nucleotide sequence: TGTGCCAGCTCACATGCCGGGACTAGGGCTGACGAGCAGTACTTC.

The chain combines TRBV12-3 or TRBV12-4 with TRBJ2-3, with a possible D match to TRBD1 (5 bases). Deletions cut 3 bases from V and 2 bases from J, with 6 bases between. The CDR3 consists of 13 residues. CDR3 coding DNA: TGTGCCAGCAGTTTGGACAACACAGATACGCAGTATTTT. Amino acid sequence: CASSLDNTDTQYF.

The rearrangement uses TRBV7-2 and TRBJ2-1; unclear D gene. V gave up 4 bases and J gave up 9 bases, with 7 bases separating them. CDR3 size: 11 residues. The germline gives CDR1 SGHTA, CDR2 FQGNSA. CDR3 bases: TGTGCCAGCAGCTCCCGTCGTGAGCAGTTCTTC. It is translated as CASSSRREQFF.

The rearrangement uses TRBV27 and TRBJ1-6; 7 nucleotides agree with TRBD1. With V trimmed by 8 bases and J by 0 bases, 10 bases remained unmatched. CDR3 length equals 17 residues. Germline V gives CDR1 MNHEY, CDR2 SMNVEV (reference sequence). The CDR3 nucleotides read TGTGCCAGCCGGACCGGGACAGCGAGCTCCTATAATTCACCCCTCCACTTT. Protein sequence: CASRTGTASSYNSPLHF.

V is TRBV5-1 and J is TRBJ2-7; D uncertain. CDR3 length equals 14 residues. Trimming shortened V by 1 base and J by 0 bases, and 8 bases separated the two germline ends. Germline V CDR1 and CDR2: SGHRS, YFSETQ. The CDR3 DNA sequence: TGCGCCAGCAGCTTGAACGGTTTCTCCTACGAGCAGTACTTC. Translation: CASSLNGFSYEQYF.

The chain couples TRBV5-5 to TRBJ2-1; D is uncertain. Germline CDR1 reads SGHKS; CDR2 reads YYEKEE (reference sequence). With 1 base removed from V and 7 bases from J, the gap between germline ends came to 6 bases. This CDR3 contains 12 residues. CDR3: CASSLNGNEQFF. In DNA form, the CDR3 reads TGTGCCAGCAGCTTGAACGGGAATGAGCAGTTCTTC. Full variable domain (rest looked up from reference TRBV5-5 and TRBJ2-1): DAGVTQSPTHLIKTRGQQVTLRCSPISGHKSVSWYQQVLGQGPQFIFQYYEKEERGRGNFPDRFSARQFPNYSSELNVNALLLGDSALYLCASSLNGNEQFFGPGTRLTVL.

The CDR3 coding sequence is TGTGCCGGGGTGACAGACTCTGGAAACACCATATATTTT. Amino acids: CAGVTDSGNTIYF. The gene calls are TRBV6-5 and TRBJ1-3, with D maybe TRBD1 (5 bases). With 11 bases removed from V and 0 bases from J, the gap between germline ends came to 11 bases. In germline, CDR1 is MNHEY, CDR2 SVGAGI. The length of the CDR3 is 13 residues.

The chain links TRBV6-6 to TRBJ1-6, with 10 bases aligning to TRBD1. J was trimmed by 0 bases and V by 6 bases; bases with no gene match: 2. The length of the CDR3 is 16 residues. From germline, CDR1 is MNHNY and CDR2 SVGAGI (reference sequence). The CDR3 DNA follows: TGTGCCAGCAGGGACAGGGGGAGCTCCTATAATTCACCCCTCCACTTT. It yields the protein CASRDRGSSYNSPLHF.

The chain has TRBV7-9 and TRBJ2-5; 7 bases agree with TRBD1. V was pared by 5 bases and J by 2 bases, with 2 bases of the junction left unmatched. In germline, CDR1 is SEHNR, CDR2 FQNEAQ (reference sequence). The CDR3 contains 13 residues. The CDR3 region is CASSRDSQETQYF. The CDR3 DNA follows: TGTGCCAGCAGCCGGGACAGTCAAGAGACCCAGTACTTC.

The chain is built from TRBV29-1 and TRBJ1-2; possibly TRBD1 for D (5 bases). V was clipped by 2 bases and J by 2 bases, with 15 bases between them. Germline CDR1 reads SQVTM; CDR2 reads ANQGSEA. The CDR3 consists of 15 residues. The CDR3 loop reads CSVERGSAPNYGYTF. As DNA, the CDR3 is TGCAGCGTTGAAAGGGGCTCGGCACCCAACTATGGCTACACCTTC.

The chain uses TRBV20-1 and TRBJ2-1, with 7 positions matching TRBD2. Germline lookup yields CDR1 DFQATT and CDR2 SNEGSKA (reference sequence). V dropped 3 bases and J dropped 8; count of bases not matched to a gene: 4. This CDR3 comprises 12 residues. DNA of the CDR3: TGCAGTGCTAGTTTGGCGGGAGATGAGCAGTTCTTC. This gives the protein CSASLAGDEQFF.

This chain connects TRBV7-9 to TRBJ1-1; D remains ambiguous. Per the germline V gene, CDR1 is SEHNR and CDR2 is FQNEAQ (reference sequence). CDR3 length equals 15 residues. The germline V and J ends were trimmed by 1 base and 11 bases, with 20 bases remaining between them. The CDR3: CASSLDWLRAPVAFF. The CDR3 DNA reads as TGTGCCAGCAGCTTAGATTGGTTGAGGGCGCCGGTTGCTTTCTTT.

The chain links TRBV7-8 to TRBJ2-7, with 7 bases aligning to TRBD1. V lost 1 base, J lost 4 bases, and 7 bases stayed unmatched. The germline gives CDR1 SGHVS, CDR2 FQNEAQ. The CDR3 is 15 residues long. The CDR3 here is CASSLGRQGGYEQYF. CDR3 DNA: TGTGCCAGCAGCTTAGGCCGACAGGGTGGGTACGAGCAGTACTTC. Filled out from reference TRBV7-8 and TRBJ2-7, the complete variable domain reads GAGVSQSPRYKVAKRGQDVALRCDPISGHVSLFWYQQALGQGPEFLTYFQNEAQLDKSGLPSDRFFAERPEGSVSTLKIQRTQQEDSAVYLCASSLGRQGGYEQYFGPGTRLTVT.

V and J are TRBV7-2 and TRBJ1-2; 7 nucleotides line up with TRBD1. There are 14 residues in the CDR3. V lost 2 bases and J lost 5; bases outside the gene matches: 5. Germline loops: CDR1 SGHTA, CDR2 FQGNSA. The CDR3 DNA reads TGTGCCAGCAGCTTAAACGCAGGGGGGTATGGCTACACCTTC. It codes for CASSLNAGGYGYTF.

The chain uses TRBV7-3 and TRBJ1-1; D unresolved. The V and J ends lost 2 bases and 8 bases respectively, with 12 bases between them. CDR1 and CDR2 (germline): SGHTA, FQGTGA. The CDR3 covers 13 residues. The CDR3 nucleotides read TGTGCCAGCAGCTTACTAGGTGGAGACGAAGCTTTCTTT. Protein product: CASSLLGGDEAFF.

The rearrangement links TRBV28 to TRBJ2-1, with TRBD1 matching 8 bases. J was trimmed by 0 bases and V by 3 bases; bases with no gene match: 10. CDR3 length equals 18 residues. The germline V gene has CDR1 MDHEN and CDR2 SYDVKM. CDR3: CASSLGGRGPSSYNEQFF. CDR3 coding DNA: TGTGCCAGCAGTTTGGGGGGCAGGGGGCCAAGCTCCTACAATGAGCAGTTCTTC.